Listed below are T cell receptor beta chains from one sample, sequenced in a study of vaccination and CD4 T cells after COVID-19. TCRdb reanalysed the PCR reads using MiXCR and keeps one entry per CDR3 protein. This sample has roughly 12,000 distinct CDR3 sequences, with around half found just once. These TCRs are of unknown antigen specificity. Sequences were obtained from CD4+ T cells from blood, cultured in vitro. The receptors were sampled from a human donor who had recovered from COVID-19. CDR3s include the opening cysteine and the closing phenylalanine or tryptophan. The order of the fields is CDR3 DNA, CDR3 protein, V gene, D gene, CDR3 length, clone size, J gene. D genes are given only for firm matches. For some rows the clone size is stated as once, few or many, or as a class when expanded; others skip it.

TGTGCCAGCAGCTTGGAGGAGGGGGCAGCTTTCTTT CASSLEEGAAFF TRBV5-5 TRBD1 12 - TRBJ1-1
TGTGCCAGCAGCTTAATCGTGACAACGAACACCGGGGAGCTGTTTTTT CASSLIVTTNTGELFF TRBV5-8 - 16 few TRBJ2-2
TGTGCCAGTGGGTTGAGGCCTGTGTACGAGCAGTACTTC CASGLRPVYEQYF TRBV28 - 13 - TRBJ2-7
TGCAGTGCTGAGGAGAGGGGCACAGATACGCAGTATTTT CSAEERGTDTQYF TRBV20-1 - 13 - TRBJ2-3
TGTGCTAGCAGCTTAGTTCCGGGAGTCTCCTACAATGAGCAGTTCTTC CASSLVPGVSYNEQFF TRBV7-7 - 16 - TRBJ2-1
TGTGCCAGCATCCGACCAACTCTAGGGCCAGCGGATGAAAAACTGTTTTTT CASIRPTLGPADEKLFF TRBV6-4 - 17 - TRBJ1-4
TGTGCCAGCAGCTCCCGGGACCAGAACACCGGGGAGCTGTTTTTT CASSSRDQNTGELFF TRBV7-3 - 15 - TRBJ2-2